This T cell receptor beta chain was obtained from a study of T cells after yellow fever vaccination. This clonotype has only a few counts. Researchers made TCR cDNA using 5'RACE template switching, and this step added a universal primer site and UMIs. TCRdb processed the 5' RACE reads anew with MiXCR; each CDR3 protein has one entry. The profile shows around 340,000 distinct CDR3 sequences, 8.7% of them singletons. This specimen was PBMCs, taken on the day of the first yellow fever vaccination. This sequence was found in a man between 18 and 35 years old who received the YFV17D yellow fever vaccine.

The CDR3 is CASSLLYGYTF. In DNA form, the CDR3 reads TGTGCCAGCAGTTTACTGTATGGCTACACCTTC. The chain joins TRBV12-3 or TRBV12-4 to TRBJ1-2, with D unclear. V lost 2 bases and J lost 5, with 3 bases in between. CDR3 size: 11 residues.